This TCR beta chain was sequenced in a study of OX40 agonist ivuxolimab in advanced cancers. Overall study: Ivuxolimab was administered intravenously to patients at 0.01 to 10 mg/kg every 2 weeks. Whole-study findings and limits: The study observed clonal expansion of CD4+ and CD8+ blood T cells by week 6 at 0.1 to 3.0 mg/kg.

Of note for this clone: Its antigen remains unidentified.

Libraries were prepared by immunoSEQ multiplex PCR; TCRdb keeps only in-frame clonotypes and omits some of them. The table has about 82,000 clones, roughly nine tenths seen once; the top ten hold over 2%. Trimming removed 4 bases at V and 10 bases at J, with 23 bases between. Germline CDR1 is SGHRS and CDR2 is YFSETQ. This CDR3 comprises 15 residues. Samples were taken at baseline and on day 1 of cycles 4 and 7. The chain uses TRBV5-1 and TRBJ1-1; D may be TRBD1 (5 bases). This receptor was obtained from an adult with an advanced solid tumor such as melanoma, head and neck, liver or kidney cancer. Sequencing was performed on CD4+ or CD8+ T cells sorted from blood, taken in a trial of the OX40 agonist ivuxolimab. The CDR3 region has the DNA TGCGCCAGCAGCCCGGACGTCGGGACGGAAAATGGAGCTTTCTTT. Translated, it gives CASSPDVGTENGAFF.